This T cell receptor (beta chain) appears in the sequencing data of a study of OX40 agonist ivuxolimab in advanced cancers. Notes on the study in general: At doses 0.1 to 3.0 mg/kg, CD4+ and CD8+ clones expanded. Mean expanded clone counts were higher in CD8+ than CD4+ T cells.

V was pared by 4 bases and J by 12 bases, with 9 bases of the junction left unmatched. The CDR3 sequence is 12 residues long. From germline, CDR1 is SGHAT and CDR2 FQNNGV. As to this clone: No antigen is known for it.

Using immunoSEQ multiplex PCR, the repertoire was profiled, and TCRdb retains in-frame clones only, with some absent. The sample carries approximately 52,000 clones, 83% recorded once. The sequences come from CD4+ or CD8+ T cells sorted from blood, collected in a trial of the OX40 agonist ivuxolimab. The sequence came from an adult with an advanced solid tumor such as melanoma, head and neck, liver or kidney cancer. The V call is TRBV11-2, the J call TRBJ2-7; 7 bases line up with TRBD1. CDR3 nucleotides: TGTGCCAGCAGCTCGACCTCGACAGGGCGGTACTTC. This sequence encodes CASSSTSTGRYF.